The clone carrying this T cell receptor beta chain was recorded only once. This sample stems from a study of cytomegalovirus exposure and HLA in healthy donors. PCR amplification relied on 60 Vbeta primers (plus 13 Jbeta primers). Using immunoSEQ multiplex PCR, the repertoire was profiled, and TCRdb retains in-frame clones only, with some absent. The sample includes 75,000 to 95,000 clones, about 66% of them seen just once. This CDR3 spans 16 amino acids. The germline gives CDR1 SGHDT, CDR2 YYEEEE. Trimming left V 0 bases short and J 6 bases short, with 18 bases between. The clonotype was recovered from a woman aged 45-60 years in good health and CMV-seropositive. The sequenced sample consisted of PBMCs. The chain recombines TRBV5-6 with TRBJ1-2; D gene uncertain. CDR3 in amino acids: CASSLVGFRVLDGYTF. The CDR3 bases are TGTGCCAGCAGCTTGGTTGGGTTTCGGGTATTAGATGGCTACACCTTC.